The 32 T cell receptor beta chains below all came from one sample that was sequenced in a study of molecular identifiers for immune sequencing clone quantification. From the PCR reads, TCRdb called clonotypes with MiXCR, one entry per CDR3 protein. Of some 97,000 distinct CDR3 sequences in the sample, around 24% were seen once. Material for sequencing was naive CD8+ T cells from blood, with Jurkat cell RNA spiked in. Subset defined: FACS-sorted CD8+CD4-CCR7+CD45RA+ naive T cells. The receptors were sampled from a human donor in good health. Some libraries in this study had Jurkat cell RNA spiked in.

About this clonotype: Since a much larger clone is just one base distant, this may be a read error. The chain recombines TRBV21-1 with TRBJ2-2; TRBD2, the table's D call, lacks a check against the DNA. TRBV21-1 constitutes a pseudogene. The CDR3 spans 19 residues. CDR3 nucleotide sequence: TGTGCCAGCATAACCGGGAGACCTCCTCCGGGACTAGGAACCGGGGAGCTGTTTTTT. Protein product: CASITGRPPPGLGTGELFF.

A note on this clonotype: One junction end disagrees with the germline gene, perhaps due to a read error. The CDR3 DNA reads TGTGCCAGCAGCTTTACCACGCCGAGGGATGAGCAGTCCTTC. Protein: CASSFTTPRDEQSF. The chain combines TRBV7-9 with TRBJ2-1; weak D call: TRBD2 (5 bases). This CDR3 contains 14 residues. Germline loops: CDR1 SEHNR, CDR2 FQNEAQ (reference sequence).

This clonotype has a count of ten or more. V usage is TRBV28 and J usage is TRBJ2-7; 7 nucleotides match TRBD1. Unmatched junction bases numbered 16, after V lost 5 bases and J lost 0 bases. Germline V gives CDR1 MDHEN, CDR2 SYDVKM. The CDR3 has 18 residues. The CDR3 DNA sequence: TGTGCCAGCAGTGCCACATGGCCGAAGCAGGGGGACTCCTACGAGCAGTACTTC. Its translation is CASSATWPKQGDSYEQYF.

The CDR3: CASTLRGSYNEQFF. The CDR3 region has the DNA TGTGCCAGCACTCTGCGGGGCTCCTACAATGAGCAGTTCTTC. The rearrangement uses TRBV27 and TRBJ2-1; weak D call: TRBD2 (6 bases). Looked up from germline, CDR1 is MNHEY and CDR2 is SMNVEV (reference sequence). The germline V and J ends were trimmed by 7 bases and 0 bases, with 10 bases remaining between them. This CDR3 contains 14 residues.

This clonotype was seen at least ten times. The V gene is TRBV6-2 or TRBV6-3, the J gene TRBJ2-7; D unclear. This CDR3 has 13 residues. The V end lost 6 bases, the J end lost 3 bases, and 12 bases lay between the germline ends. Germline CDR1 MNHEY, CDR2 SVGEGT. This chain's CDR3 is CASRPGWFYEQYF. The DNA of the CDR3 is TGTGCCAGCAGGCCCGGGTGGTTCTACGAGCAGTACTTC.

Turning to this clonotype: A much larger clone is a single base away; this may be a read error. The CDR3 is CACSYVQSGADTQYF. The DNA of the CDR3 is TGTGCCTGCAGCTATGTTCAATCTGGGGCAGATACGCAGTATTTT. This chain links TRBV11-1 with TRBJ2-3, with D hard to call. CDR1 and CDR2 from the germline V gene are SGHAT and FQDESV (reference sequence). CDR3 size: 15 residues.

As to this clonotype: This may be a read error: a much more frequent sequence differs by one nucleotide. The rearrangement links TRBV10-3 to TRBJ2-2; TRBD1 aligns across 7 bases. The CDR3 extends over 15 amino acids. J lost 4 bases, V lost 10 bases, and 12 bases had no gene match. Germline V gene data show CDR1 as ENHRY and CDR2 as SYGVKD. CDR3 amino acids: CATEDRAGTTGELFF. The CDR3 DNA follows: TGTGCCACGGAAGACAGGGCCGGGACCACCGGGGAGCTGTTTTTT.

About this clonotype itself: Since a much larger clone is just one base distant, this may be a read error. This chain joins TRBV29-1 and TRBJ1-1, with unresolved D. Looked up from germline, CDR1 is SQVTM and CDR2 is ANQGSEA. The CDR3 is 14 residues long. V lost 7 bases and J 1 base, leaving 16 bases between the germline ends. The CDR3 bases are TGCAGCGCATTTGGGCAGAGAGAGAACACTGAAGCTTTCTTT. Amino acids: CSAFGQRENTEAFF.

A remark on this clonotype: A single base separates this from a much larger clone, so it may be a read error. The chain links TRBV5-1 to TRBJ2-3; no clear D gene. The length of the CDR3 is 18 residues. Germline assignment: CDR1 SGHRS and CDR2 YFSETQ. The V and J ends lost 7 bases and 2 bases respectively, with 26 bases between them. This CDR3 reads CASSRTVVRFQPTDTQYF. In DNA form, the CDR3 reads TGCGCCAGCTCGAGGACCGTAGTAAGGTTTCAGCCCACAGATACGCAGTATTTT.

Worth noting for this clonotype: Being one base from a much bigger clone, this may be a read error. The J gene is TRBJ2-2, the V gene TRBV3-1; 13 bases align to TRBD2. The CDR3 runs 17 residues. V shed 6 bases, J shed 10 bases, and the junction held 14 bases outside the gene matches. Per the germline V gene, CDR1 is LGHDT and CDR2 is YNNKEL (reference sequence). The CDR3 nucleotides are TGTGCCAGCAGTCTCGCCCTGACTAGCGGGGGGCCGCCGGAGCTGTTTTTT. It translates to CASSLALTSGGPPELFF.

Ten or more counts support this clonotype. CDR3 coding DNA: TGTGCCAGCGTCTTGGGCACTGAAGCTTTCTTT. It encodes CASVLGTEAFF. The chain uses TRBV6-2 or TRBV6-3 and TRBJ1-1; D gene uncertain. The germline CDR1 and CDR2 sequences are MNHEY and SVGEGT. V was trimmed by 8 bases and J by 4 bases, leaving 8 bases between them. The CDR3 has 11 amino acids.

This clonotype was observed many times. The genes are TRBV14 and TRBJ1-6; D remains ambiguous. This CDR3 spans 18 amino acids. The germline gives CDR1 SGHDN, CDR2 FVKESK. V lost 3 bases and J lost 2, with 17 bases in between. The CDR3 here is CASSHPVRGGPYNSPLHF. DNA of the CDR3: TGTGCCAGCAGCCACCCCGTCCGGGGTGGGCCCTATAATTCACCCCTCCACTTT.

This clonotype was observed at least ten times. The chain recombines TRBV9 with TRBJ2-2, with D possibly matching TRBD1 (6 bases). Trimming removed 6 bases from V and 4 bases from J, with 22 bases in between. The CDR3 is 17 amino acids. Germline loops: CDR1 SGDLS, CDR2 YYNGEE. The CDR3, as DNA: TGTGCCAGCATCCCAGGGGATGGCAGAGACGCCACCGGGGAGCTGTTTTTT. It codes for CASIPGDGRDATGELFF.

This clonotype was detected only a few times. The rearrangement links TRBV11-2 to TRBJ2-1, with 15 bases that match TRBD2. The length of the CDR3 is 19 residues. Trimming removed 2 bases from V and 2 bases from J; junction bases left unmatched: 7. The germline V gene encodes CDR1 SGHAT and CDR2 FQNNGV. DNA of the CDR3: TGTGCCAGCAGCTTACAAGGACTAGCGGGAGGGGAAACCTACAATGAGCAGTTCTTC. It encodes CASSLQGLAGGETYNEQFF. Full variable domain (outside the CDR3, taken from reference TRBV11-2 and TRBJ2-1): EAGVAQSPRYKIIEKRQSVAFWCNPISGHATLYWYQQILGQGPKLLIQFQNNGVVDDSQLPKDRFSAERLKGVDSTLKIQPAKLEDSAVYLCASSLQGLAGGETYNEQFFGPGTRLTVL.

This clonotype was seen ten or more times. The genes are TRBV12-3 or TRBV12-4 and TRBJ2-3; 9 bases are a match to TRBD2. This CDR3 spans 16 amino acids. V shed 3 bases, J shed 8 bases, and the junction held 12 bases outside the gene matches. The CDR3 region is CASSFAGGQILGTQYF. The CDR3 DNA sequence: TGTGCCAGCAGTTTTGCGGGGGGGCAAATCCTGGGTACGCAGTATTTT.

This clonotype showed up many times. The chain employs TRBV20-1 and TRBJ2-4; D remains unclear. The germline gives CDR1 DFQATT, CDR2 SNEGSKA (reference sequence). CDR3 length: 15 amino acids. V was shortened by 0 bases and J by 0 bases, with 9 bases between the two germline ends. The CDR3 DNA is TGCAGTGCTAGAGATTTGACCTTAGCCAAAAACATTCAGTACTTC. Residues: CSARDLTLAKNIQYF.

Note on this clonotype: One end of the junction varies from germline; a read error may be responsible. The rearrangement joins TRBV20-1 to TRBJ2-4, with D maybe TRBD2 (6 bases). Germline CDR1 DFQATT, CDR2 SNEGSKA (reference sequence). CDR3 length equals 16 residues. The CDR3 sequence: CGARDLTELAKNSQYF. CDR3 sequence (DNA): TGCGGTGCTAGAGATCTGACAGAACTAGCCAAAAACAGTCAGTACTTC.

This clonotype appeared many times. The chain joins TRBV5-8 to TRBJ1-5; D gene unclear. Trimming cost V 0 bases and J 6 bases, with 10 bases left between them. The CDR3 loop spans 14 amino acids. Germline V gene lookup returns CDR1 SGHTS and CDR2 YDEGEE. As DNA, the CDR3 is TGTGCCAGCAGCTTGGTGTTAGAGTTTCAGCCCCAGCATTTT. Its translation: CASSLVLEFQPQHF.

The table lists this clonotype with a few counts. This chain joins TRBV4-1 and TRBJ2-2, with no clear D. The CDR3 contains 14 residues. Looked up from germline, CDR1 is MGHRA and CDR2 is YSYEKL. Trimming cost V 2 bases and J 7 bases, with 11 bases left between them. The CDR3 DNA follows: TGCGCCAGCAGCCAATTCGGCCAAGGCGGGGAGCTGTTTTTT. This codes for CASSQFGQGGELFF.

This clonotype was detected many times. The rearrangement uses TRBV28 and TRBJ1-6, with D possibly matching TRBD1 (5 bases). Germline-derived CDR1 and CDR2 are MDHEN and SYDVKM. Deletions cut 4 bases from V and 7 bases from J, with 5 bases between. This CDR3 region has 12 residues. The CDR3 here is CASSSGNSPLHF. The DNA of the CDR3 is TGTGCCAGCAGTTCAGGGAATTCACCCCTCCACTTT.

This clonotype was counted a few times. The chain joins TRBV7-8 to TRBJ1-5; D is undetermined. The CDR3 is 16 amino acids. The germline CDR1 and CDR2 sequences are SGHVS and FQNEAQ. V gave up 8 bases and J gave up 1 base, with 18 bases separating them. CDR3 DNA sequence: TGTGCCAGCTCCGAATCAGTGTATAGCAGCAATCAGCCCCAGCATTTT. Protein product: CASSESVYSSNQPQHF.

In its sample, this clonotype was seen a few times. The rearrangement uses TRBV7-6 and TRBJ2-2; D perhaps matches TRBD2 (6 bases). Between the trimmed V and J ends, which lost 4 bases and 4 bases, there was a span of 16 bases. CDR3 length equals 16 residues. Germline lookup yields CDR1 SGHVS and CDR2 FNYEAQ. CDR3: CASSWTSSGSTGELFF. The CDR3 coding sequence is TGTGCCAGCAGCTGGACCAGTTCCGGGAGCACCGGGGAGCTGTTTTTT.

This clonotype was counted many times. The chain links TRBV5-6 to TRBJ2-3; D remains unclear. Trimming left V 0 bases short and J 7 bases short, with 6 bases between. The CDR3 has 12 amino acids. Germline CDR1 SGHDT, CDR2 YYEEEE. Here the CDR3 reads CASSLGPYTQYF. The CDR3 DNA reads TGTGCCAGCAGCTTGGGTCCGTATACGCAGTATTTT.

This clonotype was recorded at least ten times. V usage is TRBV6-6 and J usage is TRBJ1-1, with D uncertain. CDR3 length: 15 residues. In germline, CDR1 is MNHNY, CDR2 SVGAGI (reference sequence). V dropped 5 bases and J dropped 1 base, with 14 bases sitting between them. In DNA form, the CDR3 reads TGTGCCAGCAGTCTCGACTCAGAACAGAACACTGAAGCTTTCTTT. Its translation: CASSLDSEQNTEAFF.

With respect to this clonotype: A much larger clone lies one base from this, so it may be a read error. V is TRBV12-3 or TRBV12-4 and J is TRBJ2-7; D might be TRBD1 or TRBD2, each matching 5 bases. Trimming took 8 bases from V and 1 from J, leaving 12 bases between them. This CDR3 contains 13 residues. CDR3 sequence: CASGDPSSYEQYF. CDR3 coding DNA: TGTGCCAGCGGGGACCCCTCGTCCTACGAGCAGTACTTC.

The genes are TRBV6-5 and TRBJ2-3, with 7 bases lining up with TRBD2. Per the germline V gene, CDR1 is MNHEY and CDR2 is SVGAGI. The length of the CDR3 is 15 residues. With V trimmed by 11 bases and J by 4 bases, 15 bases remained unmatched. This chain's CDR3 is CASLADSYSADTQYF. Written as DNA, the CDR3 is TGTGCCTCCCTAGCGGACTCTTATAGCGCAGATACGCAGTATTTT.

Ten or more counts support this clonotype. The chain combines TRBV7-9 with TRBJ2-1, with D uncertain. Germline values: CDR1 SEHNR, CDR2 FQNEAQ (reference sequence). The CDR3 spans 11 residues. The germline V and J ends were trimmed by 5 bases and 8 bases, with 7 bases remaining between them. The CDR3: CASSTKDEQFF. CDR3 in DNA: TGTGCCAGCAGCACAAAAGATGAGCAGTTCTTC.

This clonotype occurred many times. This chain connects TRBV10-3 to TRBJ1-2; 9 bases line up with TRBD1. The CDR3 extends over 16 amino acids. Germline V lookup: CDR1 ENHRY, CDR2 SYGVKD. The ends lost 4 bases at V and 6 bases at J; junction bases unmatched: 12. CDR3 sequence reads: CAISAVPTGGKDGYTF. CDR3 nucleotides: TGTGCCATCAGTGCAGTCCCCACAGGGGGCAAGGATGGCTACACCTTC.

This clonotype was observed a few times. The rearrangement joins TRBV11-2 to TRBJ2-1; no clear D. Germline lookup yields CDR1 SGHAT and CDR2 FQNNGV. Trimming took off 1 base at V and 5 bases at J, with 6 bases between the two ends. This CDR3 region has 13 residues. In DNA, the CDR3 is TGTGCCAGCAGCTTAGGACCTGACAATGAGCAGTTCTTC. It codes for CASSLGPDNEQFF.

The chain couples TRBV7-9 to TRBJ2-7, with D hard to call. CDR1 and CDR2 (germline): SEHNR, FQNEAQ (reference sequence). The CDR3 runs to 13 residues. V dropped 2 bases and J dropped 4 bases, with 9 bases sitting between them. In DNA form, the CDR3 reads TGTGCCAGCAGCTTAATGTCGGTATACGAGCAGTACTTC. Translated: CASSLMSVYEQYF.

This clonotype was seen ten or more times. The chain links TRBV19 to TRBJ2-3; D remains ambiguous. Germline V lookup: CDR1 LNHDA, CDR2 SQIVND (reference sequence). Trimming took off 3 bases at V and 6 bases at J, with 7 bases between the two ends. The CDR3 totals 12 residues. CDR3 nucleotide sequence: TGTGCCAGTAGTATTTTGGGGGATACGCAGTATTTT. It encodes CASSILGDTQYF.

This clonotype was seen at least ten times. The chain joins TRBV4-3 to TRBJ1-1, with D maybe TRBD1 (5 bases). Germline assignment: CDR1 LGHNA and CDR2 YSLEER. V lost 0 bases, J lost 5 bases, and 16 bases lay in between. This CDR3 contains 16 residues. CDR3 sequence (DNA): TGCGCCAGCAGCCAAGACGCGGTGACAGTCAGGACTGAAGCTTTCTTT. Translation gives CASSQDAVTVRTEAFF.